This TCR beta chain was sequenced for a study of blood T cells in healthy people across ages. This clonotype was counted between two and nine times. The CDR3 totals 15 residues. Looked up from germline, CDR1 is SEHNR and CDR2 is FQNEAQ (reference sequence). V was clipped by 3 bases and J by 4 bases, with 15 bases between them. The second PCR ran roughly 6 to 12 cycles with a sample-barcoded 5' primer and J-beta primers. MiXCR, applied by TCRdb to the 5' RACE reads, yields one record per CDR3 protein. This table has around 620,000 distinct CDR3 sequences, about 26% appearing once. The chain uses TRBV7-9 and TRBJ2-5; TRBD1 is a possible D gene (6 bases). The sequenced material came from blood. The source is a woman between 65 and 79 years old in good health. CDR3 bases: TGTGCCAGCAGCTTTTGGACAGACGACCCAGAGACCCAGTACTTC. Amino acids: CASSFWTDDPETQYF.